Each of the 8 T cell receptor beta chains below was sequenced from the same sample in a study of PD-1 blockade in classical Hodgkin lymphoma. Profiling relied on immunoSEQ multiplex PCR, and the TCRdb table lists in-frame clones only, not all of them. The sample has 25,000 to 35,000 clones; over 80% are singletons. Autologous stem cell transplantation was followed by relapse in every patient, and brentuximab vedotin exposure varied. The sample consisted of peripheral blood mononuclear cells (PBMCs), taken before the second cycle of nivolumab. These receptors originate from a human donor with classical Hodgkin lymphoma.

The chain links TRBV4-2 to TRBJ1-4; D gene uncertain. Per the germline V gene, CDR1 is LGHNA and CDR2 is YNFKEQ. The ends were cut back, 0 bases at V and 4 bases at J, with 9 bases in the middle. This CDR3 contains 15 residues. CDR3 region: CASSQEWLGNEKLFF. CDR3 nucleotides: TGTGCCAGCAGCCAAGAATGGCTGGGTAATGAAAAACTGTTTTTT.

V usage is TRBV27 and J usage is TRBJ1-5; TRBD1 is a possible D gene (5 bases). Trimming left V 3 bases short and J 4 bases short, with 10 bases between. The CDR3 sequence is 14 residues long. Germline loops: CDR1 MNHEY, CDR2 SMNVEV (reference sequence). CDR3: CASSLRQGNQPQHF. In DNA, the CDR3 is TGTGCCAGCAGTTTGAGGCAGGGTAATCAGCCCCAGCATTTT.

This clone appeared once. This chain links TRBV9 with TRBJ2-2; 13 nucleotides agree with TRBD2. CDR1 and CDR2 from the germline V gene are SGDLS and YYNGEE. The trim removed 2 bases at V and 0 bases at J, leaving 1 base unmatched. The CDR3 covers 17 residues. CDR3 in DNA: TGTGCCAGCAGCGTTGGACTAGCGGGGGCGAACACCGGGGAGCTGTTTTTT. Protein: CASSVGLAGANTGELFF.

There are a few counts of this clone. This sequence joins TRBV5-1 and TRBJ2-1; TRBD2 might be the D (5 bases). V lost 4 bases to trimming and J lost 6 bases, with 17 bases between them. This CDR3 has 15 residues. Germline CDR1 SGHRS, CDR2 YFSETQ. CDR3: CASSVSGFSRNEQFF. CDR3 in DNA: TGCGCCAGCAGCGTGTCGGGATTTTCTCGCAATGAGCAGTTCTTC.

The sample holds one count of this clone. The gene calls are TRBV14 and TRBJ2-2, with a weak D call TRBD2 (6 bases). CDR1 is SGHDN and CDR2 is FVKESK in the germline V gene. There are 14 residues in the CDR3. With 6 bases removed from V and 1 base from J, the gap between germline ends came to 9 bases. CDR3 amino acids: CASRLAVNTGELFF. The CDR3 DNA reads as TGTGCCAGCAGATTAGCGGTGAACACCGGGGAGCTGTTTTTT.

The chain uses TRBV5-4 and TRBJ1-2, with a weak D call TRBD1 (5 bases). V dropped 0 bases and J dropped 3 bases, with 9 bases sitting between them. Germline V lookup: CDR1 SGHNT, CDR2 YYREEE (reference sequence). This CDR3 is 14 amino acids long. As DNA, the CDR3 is TGTGCCAGCAGCTTGGGGGGGACTCACTATGGCTACACCTTC. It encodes CASSLGGTHYGYTF.

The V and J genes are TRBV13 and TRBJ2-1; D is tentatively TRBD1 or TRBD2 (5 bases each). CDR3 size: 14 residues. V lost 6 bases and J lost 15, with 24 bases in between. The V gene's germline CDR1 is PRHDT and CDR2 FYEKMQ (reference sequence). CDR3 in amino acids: CASRPFHSRDPRFF. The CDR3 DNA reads TGTGCCAGCAGACCCTTCCACTCCCGGGACCCGCGGTTCTTC.

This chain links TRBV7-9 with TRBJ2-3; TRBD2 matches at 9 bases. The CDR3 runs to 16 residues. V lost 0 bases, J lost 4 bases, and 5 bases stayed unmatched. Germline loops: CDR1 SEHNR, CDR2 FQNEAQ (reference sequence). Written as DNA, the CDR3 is TGTGCCAGCAGCTTAGCAAGGACTAGCGATTCAGATACGCAGTATTTT. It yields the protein CASSLARTSDSDTQYF.